This T cell receptor (beta chain) was sequenced for a study of blood T cell repertoires in COVID-19. Study information: Whether acute or convalescent, the COVID-19 samples came from the United States, Italy and Spain. T cells, B-cell-depleted T cells, or PBMCs supplied cDNA or gDNA.

The CDR3 runs to 16 residues. Germline lookup yields CDR1 KGHDR and CDR2 SFDVKD. The junction had 2 bases not matched to a gene; V was cut back by 0 bases and J by 2 bases. This clone was seen more than once but under ten times. The Seattle site enrolled patients during active infection and followed them longitudinally. Measured with immunoSEQ multiplex PCR; TCRdb has only the in-frame clones, and not every one. The sample carries roughly 200,000 clones, roughly 77% recorded once. The chain combines TRBV24-1 with TRBJ1-5, with 8 positions matching TRBD1. This TCR derives from a woman aged 40 to 50 with COVID-19, enrolled during active disease. Sequencing used peripheral blood. The CDR3 region is CATSDLPGQGNQPQHF. The CDR3 coding sequence is TGTGCCACCAGTGATTTGCCGGGACAGGGCAATCAGCCCCAGCATTTT.